The sequence of this TCR beta chain was determined in a study of identifying expanded T cells in peripheral blood (dated by TCRdb to the late 2010s). Regarding the research as a whole: Separate aliquots of the same genomic DNA pool were sequenced to produce technical replicates, and four replicates were compared in pairs.

Here is what the overall study found, with its caveats: The beta-binomial model significantly reduced the number of clones called differentially abundant and the false-positive rate across all healthy-donor time intervals. The binomial model flagged approximately 1.2 differentially abundant clones between technical replicates but roughly 15 over approximately 2 weeks and around 19 over around four weeks. It was expected by the authors that biological variance in healthy repertoires might increase further over much longer intervals, such as months to years. For all healthy donors, the variance in clone template counts between approximately 2-week samples rose significantly as total template count increased.

On this clone itself: It lacks a known antigen. Within one base of it there is no much larger clone, and no base qualities were kept.

The immunoSEQ Assay, which relies on bias-controlled multiplex PCR amplification of genomic DNA, was used to profile TCRbeta CDR3 regions. In the source study's methods: The absolute abundance of each unique TCRbeta CDR3 region was quantified after sequences were collapsed and filtered. Differential abundance was tested with a binomial (Fisher-equivalent) model and with a beta-binomial model adding time-dependent variance fitted from healthy donors. Clones with fewer than 5 combined templates were removed, and differential abundance was called for clones with a Benjamini-Hochberg FDR below 0.01. In the beta-binomial model, variance was expressed as a function of the total template count across the two samples, in the form v = (b*log(k)+a)^2. Here the immuneACCESS table is served through TCRdb, limited to in-frame sequences with V and J called. Missing clones are a known gap in these copies; in checked studies unresolved V genes cover under half, and the rest lacks a known reason. That table is the source of V, J and clone size, and D and trimming were worked out from the DNA. This sample has about 94,000 clones in its table, and approximately 85% of those were observed once. The ten most abundant clones make up approximately 6% of the sample.

The CDR3 starts with the cysteine, ends with the phenylalanine, and has 13 residues. Only the CDR3 DNA is retained, 39 bases long and in frame from the first base. The CDR1 and CDR2 encoded by the germline V gene (reference sequence) are LNHNV and YYDKDF. Between the V and J ends, shortened by 0 bases and 6 bases respectively, the junction contains 5 bases. No immune events, such as infections, were documented for the healthy donors during the collection period. Blood repertoires from healthy donors were used as a training cohort for calibrating time-dependent variance in a beta-binomial model of differential abundance of T-cell clones. There were some ten healthy donors in the training cohort, of whom 3 were female and 7 were male. Donor ages ranged from 29 to 64 years, with an average of around 45 years. Obtained from a commercial supplier, whole blood was collected from each healthy donor at three time points set around two weeks apart. For immunosequencing, genomic DNA was extracted from whole blood that had not been sorted.

Sequenced material: blood. This TCR was recovered from a person aged 18 to 75 in good health. The chain employs TRBV15 and TRBJ2-2, with a tentative D gene TRBD1 over 5 matching bases. The CDR3 here reads CATSREGPGELFF. The DNA sequence is as follows: TGTGCCACCAGCAGAGAGGGGCCCGGGGAGCTGTTTTTT.